The 16 T cell receptor beta chains below all came from one sample that was sequenced in a study of blood T cell repertoires in COVID-19. Repertoires were generated with immunoSEQ multiplex PCR, while TCRdb's copy carries only in-frame clones and drops some. Counted here are about 310,000 clones, approximately 89% occurring once; the ten biggest clones make up roughly a tenth. The source material was PBMCs or T cells enriched from blood (not recorded which). These receptors originate from a woman aged 40 to 50 who had recovered from COVID-19.

The rearrangement links TRBV7-9 to TRBJ1-4; D possibly corresponds to TRBD1 (6 bases). CDR3 length: 15 amino acids. V gave up 5 bases and J gave up 7 bases, with 17 bases separating them. Germline CDR1 SEHNR, CDR2 FQNEAQ (reference sequence). The DNA for the CDR3 is TGTGCCAGCAGCGAGACAGGAGGCGGCCGTGAAAAACTGTTTTTT. Protein product: CASSETGGGREKLFF.

The chain employs TRBV12-5 and TRBJ1-1; TRBD1 might be the D (5 bases). CDR1 LGHNT and CDR2 FRNRAP come from the germline V gene. This CDR3 is 15 amino acids long. V was cut by 0 bases and J by 8 bases, with 16 bases left in between. DNA for the CDR3: TGTGCTAGTGGTTTGGTAGACTGGGCAAGGACAGAAGCTTTCTTT. Translating gives CASGLVDWARTEAFF.

V and J are TRBV29-1 and TRBJ1-2; D is ambiguous. Germline V gives CDR1 SQVTM, CDR2 ANQGSEA. This CDR3 has 12 residues. Trimming took off 5 bases at V and 10 bases at J, with 17 bases between the two ends. The CDR3 nucleotides are TGCAGCGTTCCCCAGGTTGAGGGCCACTACACCTTC. Its translation: CSVPQVEGHYTF.

This clone appeared a single time. The J gene is TRBJ2-7, the V gene TRBV27; TRBD2 aligns across 7 bases. V lost 0 bases to trimming and J lost 3 bases; unmatched junction nucleotides: 2. This CDR3 is built from 14 residues. Germline assignment: CDR1 MNHEY and CDR2 SMNVEV (reference sequence). As DNA, the CDR3 is TGTGCCAGCAGTTTATCAGGGAGGGACTACGAGCAGTACTTC. It encodes CASSLSGRDYEQYF.

The chain employs TRBV29-1 and TRBJ2-7, with a weak D call TRBD1 (6 bases). Per germline, CDR1 SQVTM and CDR2 ANQGSEA. CDR3 length: 15 amino acids. The V end was cut by 5 bases, the J end by 4 bases, with 21 bases between. The CDR3 loop is CSVKGRAGEPYEQYF. The CDR3 bases are TGCAGCGTTAAGGGTAGGGCAGGGGAACCATACGAGCAGTACTTC.

The genes are TRBV24-1 and TRBJ2-7, with D possibly being TRBD2 (5 bases). The V gene's germline CDR1 is KGHDR and CDR2 SFDVKD. V gave up 5 bases and J gave up 0 bases, with 10 bases separating them. The CDR3 has 14 amino acids. CDR3: CATSGIGSSYEQYF. CDR3 DNA: TGTGCCACCAGTGGTATAGGGAGCTCCTACGAGCAGTACTTC.

The chain has TRBV7-3 and TRBJ2-3, with D maybe TRBD2 (5 bases). There are 16 residues in the CDR3. V lost 4 bases and J 2 bases, leaving 16 bases between the germline ends. CDR1 SGHTA and CDR2 FQGTGA come from the germline V gene. The CDR3 region is CASSSGLDRSTDTQYF. The DNA for the CDR3 is TGTGCCAGCAGCTCAGGACTTGATAGGTCCACAGATACGCAGTATTTT.

The CDR3 region is CASSIGGPNEQFF. For the CDR3, the DNA is TGTGCCAGCAGTATCGGGGGGCCTAATGAGCAGTTCTTC. The chain combines TRBV12-3 or TRBV12-4 with TRBJ2-1; D might be TRBD2 (7 bases). V was shortened by 5 bases and J by 7 bases, with 12 bases between the two germline ends. This CDR3 has 13 residues.

CDR3 coding DNA: TGTGCCAGCAGTCTACCCAATTCACCCCTCCACTTT. It codes for CASSLPNSPLHF. This chain connects TRBV25-1 to TRBJ1-6; no definite D call. Per the germline V gene, CDR1 is MGHDK and CDR2 is SYGVNS. The length of the CDR3 is 12 residues. V lost 5 bases, J lost 7 bases, and 6 bases lay in between.

The CDR3 loop reads CASSWGTANEKLFF. DNA for the CDR3: TGTGCCAGCAGCTGGGGGACAGCTAATGAAAAACTGTTTTTT. The chain carries TRBV7-8 and TRBJ1-4; 7 nucleotides align to TRBD1. CDR3 length equals 14 residues. Germline lookup yields CDR1 SGHVS and CDR2 FQNEAQ. V dropped 4 bases and J dropped 3; count of bases not matched to a gene: 2.

The V and J genes are TRBV28 and TRBJ2-2; 8 bases fit TRBD2. The length of the CDR3 is 18 residues. The trim removed 1 base at V and 0 bases at J, leaving 7 bases unmatched. Per germline, CDR1 MDHEN and CDR2 SYDVKM. The CDR3 protein is CASSLSGAGVTNTGELFF. CDR3 sequence (DNA): TGTGCCAGCAGTTTATCGGGAGCGGGGGTTACGAACACCGGGGAGCTGTTTTTT.

The rearrangement joins TRBV28 to TRBJ2-7, with a tentative D call TRBD1 (6 bases). Trimming shortened V by 5 bases and J by 3 bases, and 8 bases separated the two germline ends. The CDR3 sequence is 12 residues long. CDR1 and CDR2 (germline): MDHEN, SYDVKM. This chain's CDR3 is CASSHRDYEQYF. The CDR3 DNA is TGTGCCAGCAGTCACAGGGACTACGAGCAGTACTTC.

The V gene is TRBV18, the J gene TRBJ1-5; TRBD1 is a possible D gene (5 bases). Germline V gives CDR1 KGHSH, CDR2 LQKENI. The CDR3 is made up of 14 amino acids. V shed 2 bases and J shed 4 bases, with 9 bases lying between them. The CDR3 region is CASSPDGGNQPQHF. The DNA for the CDR3 is TGTGCCAGCTCACCAGATGGGGGGAATCAGCCCCAGCATTTT.

DNA for the CDR3: TGCAGCGTTGGCAGGGGATCGAACACCGGGGAGCTGTTTTTT. It codes for CSVGRGSNTGELFF. The chain combines TRBV29-1 with TRBJ2-2, with a weak D call TRBD1 (6 bases). The germline V gene has CDR1 SQVTM and CDR2 ANQGSEA. The V gene lost 4 bases and the J gene lost 0 bases, with 9 bases spanning the gap. The CDR3 runs to 14 residues.

This chain links TRBV2 with TRBJ2-2, with TRBD2 as a possible D gene (6 bases). Germline CDR1 is SNHLY and CDR2 is FYNNEI. Trimming left V 7 bases short and J 5 bases short, with 20 bases between. The CDR3 loop spans 16 amino acids. The CDR3 region has the DNA TGTGCCAGCAATCCCCCAGGAGGGCCTGGAACCGGGGAGCTGTTTTTT. This translates into CASNPPGGPGTGELFF.

This chain uses TRBV21-1 with TRBJ2-1; TRBD2, the table's D call, lacks a check against the DNA. TRBV21-1 is a recognized pseudogene. The CDR3 is 18 residues long. The CDR3, as DNA: TGTGCCAGCAGCAAAGAGCGAGCGGGGGGGAGCTCCTACAATGAGCAGTTCTTC. The encoded protein is CASSKERAGGSSYNEQFF.